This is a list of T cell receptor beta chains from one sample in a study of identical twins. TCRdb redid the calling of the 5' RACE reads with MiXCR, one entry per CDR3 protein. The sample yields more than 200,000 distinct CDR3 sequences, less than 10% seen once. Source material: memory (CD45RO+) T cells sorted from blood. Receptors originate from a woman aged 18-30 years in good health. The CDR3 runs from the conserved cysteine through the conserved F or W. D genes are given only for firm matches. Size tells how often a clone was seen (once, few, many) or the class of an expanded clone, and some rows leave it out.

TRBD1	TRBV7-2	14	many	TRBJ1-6	CASSKGQSFSPLHF	TGTGCCAGCAGCAAGGGACAGTCTTTCTCACCCCTCCACTTT
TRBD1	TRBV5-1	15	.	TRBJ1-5	CASSDGGQGSQPQHF	TGCGCCAGCAGCGACGGGGGACAGGGAAGTCAGCCCCAGCATTTT
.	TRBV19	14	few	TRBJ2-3	CASSSRGNTDTQYF	TGTGCCAGTAGTAGCCGAGGCAACACAGATACGCAGTATTTT
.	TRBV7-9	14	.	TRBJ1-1	CASSFGLMNTEAFF	TGTGCCAGCAGCTTTGGTCTGATGAACACTGAAGCTTTCTTT
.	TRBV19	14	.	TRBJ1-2	CASSGLRTVFGYTF	TGTGCCAGTAGTGGACTACGGACGGTCTTTGGCTACACCTTC
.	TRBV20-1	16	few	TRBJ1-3	CSASSAGVSSGNTIYF	TGCAGTGCTAGCTCCGCAGGGGTATCATCTGGAAACACCATATATTTT
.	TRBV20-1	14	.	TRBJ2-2	CSARDIRNTGELFF	TGCAGTGCTAGAGACATCCGGAACACCGGGGAGCTGTTTTTT
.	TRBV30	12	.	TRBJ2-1	CAWSSLINEQFF	TGTGCCTGGAGTAGTCTAATCAATGAGCAGTTCTTC
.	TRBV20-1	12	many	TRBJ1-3	CSARGSGNTIYF	TGCAGTGCTCGCGGGTCTGGAAACACCATATATTTT
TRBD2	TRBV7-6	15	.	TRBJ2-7	CASSITSGRALEQYF	TGTGCCAGCAGCATCACTAGCGGGAGGGCCCTCGAGCAGTACTTC
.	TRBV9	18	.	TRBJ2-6	CASSASFLDPEGANVLTF	TGTGCCAGCAGCGCCTCTTTCCTCGACCCGGAGGGGGCCAACGTCCTGACTTTC
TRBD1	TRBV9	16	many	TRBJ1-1	CASSVEGDRAYTEAFF	TGTGCCAGCAGCGTAGAGGGCGACAGGGCCTACACTGAAGCTTTCTTT
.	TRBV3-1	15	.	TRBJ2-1	CASSQSSTGYNEQFF	TGTGCCAGCAGCCAAAGCTCGACGGGTTACAATGAGCAGTTCTTC
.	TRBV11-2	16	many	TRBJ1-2	CASSLSPQGRGYGYTF	TGTGCCAGCAGCTTATCCCCCCAGGGGCGGGGCTATGGCTACACCTTC
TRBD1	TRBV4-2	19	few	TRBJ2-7	CASSQGKGENPGGFYEQYF	TGTGCCAGCAGCCAAGGAAAGGGGGAAAACCCAGGGGGATTCTACGAGCAGTACTTC
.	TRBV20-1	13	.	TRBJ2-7	CSARRTLSYEQYF	TGCAGTGCTAGACGAACGCTCTCCTACGAGCAGTACTTC
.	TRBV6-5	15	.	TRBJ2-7	CASSYSAGREDEQYF	TGTGCCAGCAGTTACTCGGCAGGACGTGAGGACGAGCAGTACTTC
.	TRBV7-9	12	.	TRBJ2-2	CASSRWPGELFF	TGTGCCAGCAGCCGCTGGCCGGGGGAGCTGTTTTTT
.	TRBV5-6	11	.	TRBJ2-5	CASSREAAQYF	TGTGCCAGCAGCCGCGAGGCAGCCCAGTACTTC
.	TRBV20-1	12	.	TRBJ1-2	CSARDPGYGYTF	TGCAGTGCTAGAGATCCAGGGTATGGCTACACCTTC
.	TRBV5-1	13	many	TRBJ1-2	CASSYQEDYGYTF	TGCGCCAGCAGCTACCAGGAAGACTATGGCTACACCTTC
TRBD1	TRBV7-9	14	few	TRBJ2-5	CASSPWTGGKTQYF	TGTGCCAGCAGCCCTTGGACAGGGGGTAAGACCCAGTACTTC
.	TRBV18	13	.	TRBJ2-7	CASSPIAGREQYF	TGTGCCAGCTCACCAATCGCGGGGCGGGAGCAGTACTTC
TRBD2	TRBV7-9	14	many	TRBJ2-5	CASSFTSGGETQYF	TGTGCCAGCAGCTTCACTAGCGGGGGAGAGACCCAGTACTTC
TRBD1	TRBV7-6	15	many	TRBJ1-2	CASSLGVGRTGYYTF	TGTGCCAGCAGCTTAGGGGTTGGAAGGACAGGGTACTACACCTTC
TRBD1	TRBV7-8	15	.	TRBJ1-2	CASSPEGAGDDGYTF	TGTGCCAGCAGCCCCGAGGGGGCCGGGGATGATGGCTACACCTTC
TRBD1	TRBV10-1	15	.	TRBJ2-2	CASSGSGGFDGELFF	TGCGCCAGCAGTGGGTCAGGGGGCTTCGACGGGGAGCTGTTTTTT
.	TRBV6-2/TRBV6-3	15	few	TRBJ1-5	CASSSTGGAPPPQHF	TGTGCCAGCAGTTCAACGGGGGGGGCCCCTCCGCCCCAGCATTTT
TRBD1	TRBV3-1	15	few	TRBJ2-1	CASSQARDRYNEQFF	TGTGCCAGCAGCCAAGCCCGGGACAGATACAATGAGCAGTTCTTC
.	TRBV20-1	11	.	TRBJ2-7	CSARLDYEQYF	TGCAGTGCCCGACTAGATTACGAGCAGTACTTC
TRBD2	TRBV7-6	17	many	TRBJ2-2	CASSSSLAGGLTGELFF	TGTGCCAGCAGCTCGTCGCTAGCGGGGGGACTTACCGGGGAGCTGTTTTTT
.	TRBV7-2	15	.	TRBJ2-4	CASSDRFLAKNIQYF	TGTGCCAGCAGCGATAGGTTCCTAGCCAAAAACATTCAGTACTTC
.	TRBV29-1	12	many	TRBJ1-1	CSVRKTNTEAFF	TGCAGCGTCCGAAAAACGAACACTGAAGCTTTCTTT
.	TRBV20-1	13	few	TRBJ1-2	CSARTGQPYGYTF	TGCAGTGCTAGAACCGGACAGCCCTATGGCTACACCTTC
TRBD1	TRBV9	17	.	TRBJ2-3	CASSVTGGAGVSDTQYF	TGTGCCAGCAGCGTAACAGGGGGCGCGGGGGTCTCTGATACGCAGTATTTT
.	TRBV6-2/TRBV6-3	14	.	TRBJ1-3	CASSSPGFGNTIYF	TGTGCCAGCAGTTCTCCTGGATTTGGAAACACCATATATTTT
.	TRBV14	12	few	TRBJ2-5	CASSHYRETQYF	TGTGCCAGCAGCCACTACAGAGAGACCCAGTACTTC
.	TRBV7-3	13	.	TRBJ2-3	CASSRDRQYPQYF	TGTGCCAGCAGCCGCGATAGACAGTACCCGCAGTATTTT
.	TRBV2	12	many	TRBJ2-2	CASGRWTGELFF	TGTGCCAGCGGAAGGTGGACCGGGGAGCTGTTTTTT
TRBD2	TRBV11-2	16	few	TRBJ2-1	CASSPLAGGRYNEQFF	TGTGCCAGCAGCCCCCTAGCGGGAGGGCGATACAATGAGCAGTTCTTC
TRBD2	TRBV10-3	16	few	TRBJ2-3	CAISESGGRAEDTQYF	TGTGCCATCAGTGAGTCGGGCGGGAGGGCCGAAGATACGCAGTATTTT
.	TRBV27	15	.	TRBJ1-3	CASSFGTGSGNTIYF	TGTGCCAGCAGTTTTGGTACAGGGAGTGGAAACACCATATATTTT
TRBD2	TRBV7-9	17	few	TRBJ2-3	CASSLMAASGGPDTQYF	TGTGCCAGCAGCTTAATGGCGGCTAGCGGGGGGCCAGATACGCAGTATTTT
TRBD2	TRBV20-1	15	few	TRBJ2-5	CSAPPWRGAQETQYF	TGCAGTGCTCCCCCTTGGCGGGGGGCCCAAGAGACCCAGTACTTC
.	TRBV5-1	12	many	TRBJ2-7	CASSLAGHEQYF	TGCGCCAGCAGCTTGGCCGGCCACGAGCAGTACTTC
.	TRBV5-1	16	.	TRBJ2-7	CASSFFLAVSSYEQYF	TGCGCCAGCAGCTTCTTCTTAGCGGTTAGCTCCTACGAGCAGTACTTC
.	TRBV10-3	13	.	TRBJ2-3	CAISSPSTDTQYF	TGTGCCATCAGTTCCCCTAGCACAGATACGCAGTATTTT
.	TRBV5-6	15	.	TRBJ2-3	CASSWFYQGQITQYF	TGTGCCAGCAGCTGGTTCTACCAGGGTCAGATAACGCAGTATTTT
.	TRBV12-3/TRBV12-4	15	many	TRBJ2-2	CASTQSKSNTGELFF	TGTGCCAGCACCCAGTCAAAATCGAACACCGGGGAGCTGTTTTTT